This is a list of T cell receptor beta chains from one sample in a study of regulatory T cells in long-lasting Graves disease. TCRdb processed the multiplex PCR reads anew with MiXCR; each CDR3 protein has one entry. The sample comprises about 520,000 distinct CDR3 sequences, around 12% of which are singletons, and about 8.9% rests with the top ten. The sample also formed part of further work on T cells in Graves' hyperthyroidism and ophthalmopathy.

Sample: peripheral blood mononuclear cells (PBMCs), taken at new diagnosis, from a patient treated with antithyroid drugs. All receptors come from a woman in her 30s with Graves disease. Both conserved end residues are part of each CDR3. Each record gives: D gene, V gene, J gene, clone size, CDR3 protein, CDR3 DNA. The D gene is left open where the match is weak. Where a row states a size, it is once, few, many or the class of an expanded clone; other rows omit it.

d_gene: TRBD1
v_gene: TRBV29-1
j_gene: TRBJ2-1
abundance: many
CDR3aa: CSCRDSPNEQFF
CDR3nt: TGCAGTTGCCGGGACAGCCCCAATGAGCAGTTCTTC

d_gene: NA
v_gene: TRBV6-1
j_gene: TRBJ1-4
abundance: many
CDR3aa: CASSAGQNNEKLFF
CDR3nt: TGTGCCAGCAGTGCCGGACAGAATAATGAAAAACTGTTTTTT

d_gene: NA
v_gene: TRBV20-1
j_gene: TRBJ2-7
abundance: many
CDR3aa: CSASTQPYYEQYF
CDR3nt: TGCAGTGCTAGTACTCAACCCTACTACGAGCAGTACTTC

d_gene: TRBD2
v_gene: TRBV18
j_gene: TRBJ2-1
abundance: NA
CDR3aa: CASSGGAEKTRTQFF
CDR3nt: TGTGCCAGCTCCGGGGGGGCAGAAAAAACCCGAACCCAGTTCTTC

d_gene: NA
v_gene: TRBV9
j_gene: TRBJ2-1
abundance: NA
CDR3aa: CASSVDGGYNEQFF
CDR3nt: TGTGCCAGCAGCGTAGATGGGGGATACAATGAGCAGTTCTTC

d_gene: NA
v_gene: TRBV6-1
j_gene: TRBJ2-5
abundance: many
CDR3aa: CASKPPWETQYF
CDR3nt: TGTGCCAGCAAACCTCCCTGGGAGACCCAGTACTTC

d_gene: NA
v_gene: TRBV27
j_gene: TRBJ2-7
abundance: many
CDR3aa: CASSRGAFTYEQYF
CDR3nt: TGTGCCAGCAGTAGGGGGGCGTTTACCTACGAGCAGTACTTC

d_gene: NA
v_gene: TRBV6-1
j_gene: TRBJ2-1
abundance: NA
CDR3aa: CASRPGIVLGQFF
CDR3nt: TGTGCCAGCAGACCAGGGATTGTTTTAGGGCAGTTCTTC

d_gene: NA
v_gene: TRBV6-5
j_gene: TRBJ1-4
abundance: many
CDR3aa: CASSYSGTVDEKLFF
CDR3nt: TGTGCCAGCAGTTACTCGGGGACTGTGGATGAAAAACTGTTTTTT

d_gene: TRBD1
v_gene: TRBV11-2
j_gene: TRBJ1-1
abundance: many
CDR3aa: CASSWKTGDTEAFF
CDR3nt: TGTGCCAGCAGCTGGAAGACAGGGGACACTGAAGCTTTCTTT

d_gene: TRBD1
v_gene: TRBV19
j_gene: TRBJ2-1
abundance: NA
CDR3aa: CASSTSTGVGEQFF
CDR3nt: TGTGCCAGTAGTACGTCGACAGGGGTGGGAGAGCAGTTCTTC

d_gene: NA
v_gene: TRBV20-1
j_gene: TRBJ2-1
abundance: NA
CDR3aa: CSPRARDNEQFF
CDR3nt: TGCAGTCCCCGTGCCAGGGACAATGAGCAGTTCTTC

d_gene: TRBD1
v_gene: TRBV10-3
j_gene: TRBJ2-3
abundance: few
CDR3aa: CATRRQGPADTQYF
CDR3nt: TGTGCCACCCGCCGACAGGGGCCGGCAGATACGCAGTATTTT

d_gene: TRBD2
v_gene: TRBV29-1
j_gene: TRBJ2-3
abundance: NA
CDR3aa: CSVYVAGGVDTQYF
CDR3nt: TGCAGCGTTTATGTAGCGGGAGGGGTAGATACGCAGTATTTT

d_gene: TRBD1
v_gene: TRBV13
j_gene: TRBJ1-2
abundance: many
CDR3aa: CASSSEPRDRETYGYTF
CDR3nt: TGTGCCAGCAGCTCTGAACCGAGGGACAGGGAGACCTATGGCTACACCTTC

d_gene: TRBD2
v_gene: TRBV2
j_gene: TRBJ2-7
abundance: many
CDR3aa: CASRGLANSYEQYF
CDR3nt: TGTGCCAGCAGGGGACTAGCAAACTCCTACGAGCAGTACTTC

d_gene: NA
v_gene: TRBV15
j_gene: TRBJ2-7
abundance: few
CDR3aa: CATSLGFYEQYF
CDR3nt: TGTGCCACCTCGTTAGGCTTCTACGAGCAGTACTTC

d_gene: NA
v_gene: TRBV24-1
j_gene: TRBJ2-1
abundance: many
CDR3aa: CATSPPPQPSNYNEQFF
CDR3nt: TGTGCCACCAGCCCTCCCCCACAGCCCTCTAACTACAATGAGCAGTTCTTC

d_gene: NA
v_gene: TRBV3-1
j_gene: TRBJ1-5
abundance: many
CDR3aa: CASSPGHPSVPQHF
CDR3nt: TGTGCCAGCAGCCCCGGACACCCCAGCGTGCCCCAGCATTTT

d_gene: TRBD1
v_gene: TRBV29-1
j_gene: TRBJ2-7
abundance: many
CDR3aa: CSVLGTGVYEQYF
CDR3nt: TGCAGCGTTTTGGGGACAGGGGTATACGAGCAGTACTTC

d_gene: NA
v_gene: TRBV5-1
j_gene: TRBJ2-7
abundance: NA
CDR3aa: CASSLKQAYEQYF
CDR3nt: TGCGCCAGCAGCTTGAAGCAGGCCTACGAGCAGTACTTC

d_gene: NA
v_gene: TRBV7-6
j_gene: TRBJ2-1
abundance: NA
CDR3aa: CASSPAIVGNEQFF
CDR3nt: TGTGCCAGCAGCCCCGCCATAGTGGGTAATGAGCAGTTCTTC

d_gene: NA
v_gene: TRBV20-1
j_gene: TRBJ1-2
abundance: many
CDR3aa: CSARDRTSYGYTF
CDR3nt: TGCAGTGCTAGAGACAGGACAAGCTATGGCTACACCTTC

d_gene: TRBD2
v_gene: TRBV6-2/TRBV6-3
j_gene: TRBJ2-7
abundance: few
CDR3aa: CASSFVSGRAGEQYF
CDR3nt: TGTGCCAGCAGTTTCGTGAGCGGGAGGGCCGGGGAGCAGTACTTC

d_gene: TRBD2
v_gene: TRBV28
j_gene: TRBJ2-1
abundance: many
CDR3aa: CASSFPPLTSGEYNEQFF
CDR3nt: TGTGCCAGCAGTTTCCCGCCCTTGACTAGCGGGGAATACAATGAGCAGTTCTTC

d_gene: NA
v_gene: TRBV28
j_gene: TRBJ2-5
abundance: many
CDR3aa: CASRRPGETQYF
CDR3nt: TGTGCCAGCCGAAGGCCAGGGGAGACCCAGTACTTC

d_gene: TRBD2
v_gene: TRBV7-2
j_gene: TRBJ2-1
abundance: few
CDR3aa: CASSRAPLLAGKENEQFF
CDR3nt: TGTGCCAGCAGTAGGGCGCCCCTACTAGCGGGAAAAGAGAATGAGCAGTTCTTC

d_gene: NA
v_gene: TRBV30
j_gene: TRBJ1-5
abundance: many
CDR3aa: CAWSIDRAQPQHF
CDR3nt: TGTGCCTGGAGTATAGACCGCGCTCAGCCCCAGCATTTT

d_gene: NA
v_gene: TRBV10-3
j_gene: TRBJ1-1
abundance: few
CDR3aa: CAIRVPMNTEAFF
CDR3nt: TGTGCCATCAGGGTTCCCATGAACACTGAAGCTTTCTTT

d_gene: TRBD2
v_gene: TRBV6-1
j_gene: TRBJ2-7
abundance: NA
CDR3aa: CASSIGWEGYEQYF
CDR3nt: TGTGCCAGCAGTATAGGGTGGGAGGGCTACGAGCAGTACTTC

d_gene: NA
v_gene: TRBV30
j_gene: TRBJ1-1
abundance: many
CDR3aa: CAWSVFLTIRWGTEAFF
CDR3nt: TGTGCCTGGAGTGTATTTTTGACAATTCGTTGGGGCACTGAAGCTTTCTTT

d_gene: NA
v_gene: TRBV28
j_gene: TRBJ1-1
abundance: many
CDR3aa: CASSFYPRGGTEAFF
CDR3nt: TGTGCCAGCAGTTTTTACCCCCGAGGTGGCACTGAAGCTTTCTTT

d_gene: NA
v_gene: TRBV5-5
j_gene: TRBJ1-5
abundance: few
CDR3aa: CASSLDITLWGGQPQHF
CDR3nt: TGTGCCAGCAGCTTGGATATTACGCTGTGGGGCGGTCAGCCCCAGCATTTT

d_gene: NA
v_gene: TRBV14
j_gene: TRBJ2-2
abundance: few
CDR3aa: CASSRVTNTGELFF
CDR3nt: TGTGCCAGCAGCCGGGTGACGAACACCGGGGAGCTGTTTTTT

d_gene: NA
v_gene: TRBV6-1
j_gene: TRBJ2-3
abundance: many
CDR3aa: CASSERDGHHTQYF
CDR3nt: TGTGCCAGCAGTGAGCGGGACGGACACCATACGCAGTATTTT

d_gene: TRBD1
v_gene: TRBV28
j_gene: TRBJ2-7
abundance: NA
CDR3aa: CASSSGTAPYEQYF
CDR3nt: TGTGCCAGCAGTTCCGGGACAGCACCCTACGAGCAGTACTTC

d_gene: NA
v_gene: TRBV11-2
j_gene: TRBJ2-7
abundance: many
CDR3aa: CASSLNRYEQYF
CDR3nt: TGTGCCAGCAGCTTAAATAGGTACGAGCAGTACTTC

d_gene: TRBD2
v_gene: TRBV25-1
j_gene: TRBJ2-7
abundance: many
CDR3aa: CASLGTSGRGEQYF
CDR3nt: TGTGCCAGCTTAGGGACTAGCGGGAGAGGCGAGCAGTACTTC

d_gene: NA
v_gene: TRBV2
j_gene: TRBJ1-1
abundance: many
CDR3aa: CASSERADTEAFF
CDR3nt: TGTGCCAGCAGTGAACGAGCCGACACTGAAGCTTTCTTT

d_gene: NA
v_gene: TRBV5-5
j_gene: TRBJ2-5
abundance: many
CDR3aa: CASSPSWQGTQYF
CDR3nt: TGTGCCAGCAGTCCGAGTTGGCAGGGGACCCAGTACTTC

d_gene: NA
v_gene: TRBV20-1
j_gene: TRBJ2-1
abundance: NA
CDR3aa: CSAVASGPKNEQFF
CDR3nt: TGCAGTGCGGTGGCGTCGGGACCGAAAAATGAGCAGTTCTTC

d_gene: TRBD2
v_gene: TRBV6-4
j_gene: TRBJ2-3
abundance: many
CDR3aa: CASRTSGPSDTQYF
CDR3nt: TGTGCCAGCCGTACTAGCGGGCCTTCGGATACGCAGTATTTT

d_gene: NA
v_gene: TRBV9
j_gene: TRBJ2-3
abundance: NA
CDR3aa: CASSVGDSGTDTQYF
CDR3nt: TGTGCCAGCAGCGTAGGCGATAGCGGCACAGATACGCAGTATTTT

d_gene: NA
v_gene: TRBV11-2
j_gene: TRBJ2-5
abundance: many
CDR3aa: CASSPLVLETQYF
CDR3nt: TGTGCCAGCAGCCCGCTCGTCTTGGAGACCCAGTACTTC

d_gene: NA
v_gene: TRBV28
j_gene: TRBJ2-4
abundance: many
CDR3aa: CASSLPSTELAKNIQYF
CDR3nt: TGTGCCAGCAGTTTACCTTCGACAGAGCTAGCCAAAAACATTCAGTACTTC

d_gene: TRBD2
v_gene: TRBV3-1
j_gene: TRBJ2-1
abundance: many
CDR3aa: CASSRRGNNEQFF
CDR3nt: TGTGCCAGCAGCCGGCGGGGGAACAATGAGCAGTTCTTC

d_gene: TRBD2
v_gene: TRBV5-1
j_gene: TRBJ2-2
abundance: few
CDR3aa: CASSAGLAAGELFF
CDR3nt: TGCGCCAGCAGCGCGGGACTAGCCGCCGGGGAGCTGTTTTTT

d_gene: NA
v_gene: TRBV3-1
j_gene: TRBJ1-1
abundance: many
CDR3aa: CASSLRQAKTEAFF
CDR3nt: TGTGCCAGCAGTCTCCGACAGGCTAAAACTGAAGCTTTCTTT

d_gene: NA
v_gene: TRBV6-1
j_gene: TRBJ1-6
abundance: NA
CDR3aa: CASSEVRSGNSPLHF
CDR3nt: TGTGCCAGCAGTGAAGTAAGGTCGGGAAATTCACCCCTCCACTTT

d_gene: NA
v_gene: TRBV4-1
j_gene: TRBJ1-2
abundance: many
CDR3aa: CASSQVIRGGYGYTF
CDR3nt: TGCGCCAGCAGCCAAGTTATCAGGGGTGGCTATGGCTACACCTTC

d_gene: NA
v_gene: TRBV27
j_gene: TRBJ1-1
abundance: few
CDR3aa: CASSAGHSSGNTEAFF
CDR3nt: TGTGCCAGCAGTGCGGGACACTCCAGCGGAAACACTGAAGCTTTCTTT

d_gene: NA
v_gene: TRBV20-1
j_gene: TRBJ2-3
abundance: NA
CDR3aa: CSASRAPTDTQYF
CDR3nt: TGCAGTGCTAGCCGGGCCCCCACAGATACGCAGTATTTT

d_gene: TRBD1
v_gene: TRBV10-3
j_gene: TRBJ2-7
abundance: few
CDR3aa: CATTLGDRAYEQYF
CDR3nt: TGTGCCACTACGCTCGGGGACAGGGCCTACGAGCAGTACTTC

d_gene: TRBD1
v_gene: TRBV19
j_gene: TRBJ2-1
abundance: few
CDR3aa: CASSIGGQGRDNEQFF
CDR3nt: TGTGCCAGTAGTATAGGGGGACAGGGTCGGGACAATGAGCAGTTCTTC

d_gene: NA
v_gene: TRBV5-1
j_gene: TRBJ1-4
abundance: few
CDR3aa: CASSLSGSTNEKLFF
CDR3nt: TGCGCCAGCAGCTTGTCGGGATCTACTAATGAAAAACTGTTTTTT

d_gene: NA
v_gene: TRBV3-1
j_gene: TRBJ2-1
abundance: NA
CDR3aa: CASSLLVGAKDEQFF
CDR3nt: TGTGCCAGCAGCCTCCTGGTAGGGGCAAAGGATGAGCAGTTCTTC

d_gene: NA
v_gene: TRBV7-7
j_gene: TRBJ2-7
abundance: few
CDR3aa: CASSLGARGHEQYF
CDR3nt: TGTGCCAGCAGCTTAGGGGCCCGGGGGCACGAGCAGTACTTC

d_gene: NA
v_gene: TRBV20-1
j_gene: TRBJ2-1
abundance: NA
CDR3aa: CSARDPKGRRDEQFF
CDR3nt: TGCAGTGCTAGAGACCCAAAGGGGCGGCGAGATGAGCAGTTCTTC

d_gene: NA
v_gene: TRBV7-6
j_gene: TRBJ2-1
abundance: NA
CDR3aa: CASSLGGGVPYNEQFF
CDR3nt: TGTGCCAGCAGCTTAGGTGGGGGAGTACCCTACAATGAGCAGTTCTTC

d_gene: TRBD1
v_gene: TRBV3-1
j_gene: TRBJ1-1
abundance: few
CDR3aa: CASSQRDRGYNTEAFF
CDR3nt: TGTGCCAGCAGCCAAAGGGACAGGGGCTACAACACTGAAGCTTTCTTT